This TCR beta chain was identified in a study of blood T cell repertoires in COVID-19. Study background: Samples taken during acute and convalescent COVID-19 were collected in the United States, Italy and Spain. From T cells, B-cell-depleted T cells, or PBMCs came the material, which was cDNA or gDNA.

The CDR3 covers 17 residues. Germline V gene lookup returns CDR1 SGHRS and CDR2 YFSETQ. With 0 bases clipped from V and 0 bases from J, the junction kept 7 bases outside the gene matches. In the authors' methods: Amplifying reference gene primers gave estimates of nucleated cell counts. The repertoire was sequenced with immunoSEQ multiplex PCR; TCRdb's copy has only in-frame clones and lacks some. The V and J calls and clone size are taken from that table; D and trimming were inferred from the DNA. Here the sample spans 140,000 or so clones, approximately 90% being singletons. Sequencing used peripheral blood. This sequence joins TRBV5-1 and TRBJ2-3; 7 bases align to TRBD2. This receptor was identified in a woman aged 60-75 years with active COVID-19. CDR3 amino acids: CASSLGVSGPSTDTQYF. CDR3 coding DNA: TGCGCCAGCAGCTTGGGGGTTAGCGGGCCAAGCACAGATACGCAGTATTTT.